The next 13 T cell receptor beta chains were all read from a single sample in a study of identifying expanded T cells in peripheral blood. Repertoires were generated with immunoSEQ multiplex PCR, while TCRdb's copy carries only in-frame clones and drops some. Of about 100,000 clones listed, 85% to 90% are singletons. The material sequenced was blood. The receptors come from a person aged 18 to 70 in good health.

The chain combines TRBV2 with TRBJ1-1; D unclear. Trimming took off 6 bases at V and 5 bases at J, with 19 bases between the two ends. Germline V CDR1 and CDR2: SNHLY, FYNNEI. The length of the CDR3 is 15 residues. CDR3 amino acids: CASSGVLSRRTEAFF. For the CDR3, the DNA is TGTGCCAGCAGCGGGGTCCTTAGCCGACGAACTGAAGCTTTCTTT.

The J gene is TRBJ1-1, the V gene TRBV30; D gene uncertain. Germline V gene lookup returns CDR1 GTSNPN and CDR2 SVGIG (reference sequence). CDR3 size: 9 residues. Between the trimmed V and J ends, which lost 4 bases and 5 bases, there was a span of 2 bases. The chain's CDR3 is CAWTTEAFF. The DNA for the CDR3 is TGTGCCTGGACTACTGAAGCTTTCTTT.

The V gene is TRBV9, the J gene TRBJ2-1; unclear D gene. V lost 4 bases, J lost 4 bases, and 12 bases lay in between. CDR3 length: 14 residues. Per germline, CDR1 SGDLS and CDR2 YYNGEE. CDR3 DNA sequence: TGTGCCAGCAGCAAACGGAACACATACAATGAGCAGTTCTTC. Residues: CASSKRNTYNEQFF. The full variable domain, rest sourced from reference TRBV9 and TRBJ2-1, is DSGVTQTPKHLITATGQRVTLRCSPRSGDLSVYWYQQSLDQGLQFLIQYYNGEERAKGNILERFSAQQFPDLHSELNLSSLELGDSALYFCASSKRNTYNEQFFGPGTRLTVL.

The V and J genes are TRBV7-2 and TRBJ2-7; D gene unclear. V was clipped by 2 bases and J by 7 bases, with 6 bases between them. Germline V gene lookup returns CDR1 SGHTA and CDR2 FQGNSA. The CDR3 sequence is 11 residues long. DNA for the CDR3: TGTGCCAGCAGCTTATTCGGGGAGCAGTACTTC. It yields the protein CASSLFGEQYF.

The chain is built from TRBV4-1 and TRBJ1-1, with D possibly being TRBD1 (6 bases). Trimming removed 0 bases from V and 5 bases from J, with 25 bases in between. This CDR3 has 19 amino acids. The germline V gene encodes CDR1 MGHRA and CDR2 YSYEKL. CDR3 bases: TGCGCCAGCAGCCAAGAAGAAGGAGGGAGGGTGGGGGCCCAGACTGAAGCTTTCTTT. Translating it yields CASSQEEGGRVGAQTEAFF.

In DNA, the CDR3 is TGTGCCAGCAGTGAACTAGCGGGGGGACCCACAGATACGCAGTATTTT. Translated: CASSELAGGPTDTQYF. The rearrangement uses TRBV6-1 and TRBJ2-3; the match to TRBD2 covers 11 bases. With V trimmed by 2 bases and J by 2 bases, 3 bases remained unmatched. Germline V gene lookup returns CDR1 MNHNS and CDR2 SASEGT. The CDR3 length is 16 residues.

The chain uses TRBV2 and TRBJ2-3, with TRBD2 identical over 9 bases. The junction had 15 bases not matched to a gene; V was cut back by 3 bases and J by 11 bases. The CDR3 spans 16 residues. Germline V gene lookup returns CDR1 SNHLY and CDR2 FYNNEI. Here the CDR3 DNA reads TGTGCCAGCAGTGAGGGCGGGGGGGCCAGACCAACCCAGCAGTATTTT. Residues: CASSEGGGARPTQQYF.

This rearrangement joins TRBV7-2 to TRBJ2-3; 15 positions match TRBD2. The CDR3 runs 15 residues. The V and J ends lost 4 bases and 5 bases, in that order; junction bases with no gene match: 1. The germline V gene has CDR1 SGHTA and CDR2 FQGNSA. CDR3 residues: CASSSGLAGGDTQYF. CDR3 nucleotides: TGTGCCAGCAGCTCGGGACTAGCGGGAGGAGATACGCAGTATTTT. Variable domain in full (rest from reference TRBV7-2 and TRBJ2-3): GAGVSQSPSNKVTEKGKDVELRCDPISGHTALYWYRQSLGQGLEFLIYFQGNSAPDKSGLPSDRFSAERTGGSVSTLTIQRTQQEDSAVYLCASSSGLAGGDTQYFGPGTRLTVL.

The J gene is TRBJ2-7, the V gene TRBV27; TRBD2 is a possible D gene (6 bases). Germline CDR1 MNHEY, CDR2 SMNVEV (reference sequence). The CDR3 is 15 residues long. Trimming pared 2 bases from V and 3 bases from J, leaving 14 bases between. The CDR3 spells CASSLRGGTLYEQYF. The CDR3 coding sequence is TGTGCCAGCAGTTTACGCGGAGGGACCCTCTACGAGCAGTACTTC.

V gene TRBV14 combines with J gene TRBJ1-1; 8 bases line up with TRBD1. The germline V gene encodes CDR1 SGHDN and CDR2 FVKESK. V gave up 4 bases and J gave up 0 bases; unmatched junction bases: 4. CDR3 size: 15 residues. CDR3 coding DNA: TGTGCCAGCAGCCTGCGGACAGGGATGAACACTGAAGCTTTCTTT. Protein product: CASSLRTGMNTEAFF.

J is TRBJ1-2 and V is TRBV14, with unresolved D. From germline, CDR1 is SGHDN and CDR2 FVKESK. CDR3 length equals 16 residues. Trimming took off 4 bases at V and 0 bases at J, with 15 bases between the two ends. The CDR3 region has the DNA TGTGCCAGCAGCCCCCCTAGGGATATCACTAACTATGGCTACACCTTC. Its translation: CASSPPRDITNYGYTF.

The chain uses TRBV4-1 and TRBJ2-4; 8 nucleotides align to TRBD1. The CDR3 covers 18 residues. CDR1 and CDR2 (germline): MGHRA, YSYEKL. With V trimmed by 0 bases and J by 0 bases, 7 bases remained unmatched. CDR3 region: CASSQEAGGLVAKNIQYF. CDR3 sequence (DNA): TGCGCCAGCAGCCAAGAGGCAGGGGGCCTTGTAGCCAAAAACATTCAGTACTTC.

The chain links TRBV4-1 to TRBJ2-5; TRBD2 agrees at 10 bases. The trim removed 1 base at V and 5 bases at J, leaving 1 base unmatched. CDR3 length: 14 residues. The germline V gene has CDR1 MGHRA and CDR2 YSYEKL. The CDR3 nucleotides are TGCGCCAGCAGCCAAGCAGCGGGAGGGGAGACCCAGTACTTC. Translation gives CASSQAAGGETQYF.